The 25 T cell receptor beta chains reported below all come from one sample, sequenced in a study of blood T cells in healthy people across ages. A second PCR of about 7 to 12 cycles used a sample-barcoded 5' primer and a J-beta primer mix. From the 5' RACE reads, TCRdb called clonotypes with MiXCR, one entry per CDR3 protein. Of some 1.7 million distinct CDR3 sequences in the sample, 28% were seen once. Source material: blood. Receptors originate from a woman younger than 45 in good health.

This clonotype was found many times. This chain links TRBV29-1 with TRBJ2-7; no reliable D call. Germline V lookup: CDR1 SQVTM, CDR2 ANQGSEA. Trimming took 4 bases from V and 2 from J, leaving 9 bases between them. This CDR3 region has 12 residues. The CDR3 sequence: CSVVSPTYEQYF. The DNA for the CDR3 is TGCAGCGTTGTATCCCCGACCTACGAGCAGTACTTC.

A remark on this clonotype: One base away lies a much larger clone, so this may be a sequencing read error. V usage is TRBV7-9 and J usage is TRBJ2-3; no clear D. The CDR3 consists of 13 residues. Germline assignment: CDR1 SEHNR and CDR2 FQNEAQ (reference sequence). The CDR3 reads CTSSLDIPDTQYF. CDR3 bases: TGTACCAGCAGCTTAGACATCCCAGATACGCAGTATTTT.

This clonotype was observed a few times. This chain connects TRBV5-1 to TRBJ2-7; the match to TRBD1 covers 8 bases. The V gene's germline CDR1 is SGHRS and CDR2 YFSETQ. Losses at the gene ends were 0 bases for V and 6 bases for J; bases not matched to a gene: 11. This CDR3 is 16 amino acids long. The chain's CDR3 is CASSLAEGTGPSEQYF. DNA for the CDR3: TGCGCCAGCAGCTTGGCCGAAGGGACAGGTCCCTCCGAGCAGTACTTC.

This clonotype was picked up a small number of times. Sequence at one end of the junction differs from germline and may be a read error. The chain recombines TRBV12-3 or TRBV12-4 with TRBJ2-1, with D unclear. The CDR3 length is 12 residues. The CDR3, as DNA: TGTGCCGGCAGTGTCAATTTGGATGAGCAGTTCTTC. Translated: CAGSVNLDEQFF.

The V and J genes are TRBV5-1 and TRBJ2-3; TRBD2 aligns across 12 bases. V gave up 4 bases and J gave up 3 bases; unmatched junction bases: 6. The CDR3 totals 16 residues. Germline-derived CDR1 and CDR2 are SGHRS and YFSETQ. This CDR3 reads CASSTSGGFRTDTQYF. Here the CDR3 DNA reads TGCGCCAGCAGCACTAGCGGGGGGTTTCGTACAGATACGCAGTATTTT.

The table lists this clonotype with many counts. This chain uses TRBV4-2 with TRBJ2-3, with D hard to call. The CDR3 sequence is 15 residues long. Germline V gene sequence: CDR1 LGHNA, CDR2 YNFKEQ. V was trimmed by 2 bases and J by 2 bases, leaving 11 bases between them. Here the CDR3 reads CASSQTEQPTDTQYF. The DNA of the CDR3 is TGTGCCAGCAGCCAAACGGAGCAACCCACAGATACGCAGTATTTT.

V is TRBV30 and J is TRBJ2-5; maybe TRBD1 (6 bases). The CDR3 runs 16 residues. CDR1 is GTSNPN, CDR2 SVGIG, per germline (reference sequence). The ends were cut back, 3 bases at V and 5 bases at J, with 22 bases in the middle. The CDR3 region is CAWSRLDSDFKETQYF. In nucleotides, the CDR3 is TGTGCCTGGAGCCGGTTGGACAGCGATTTCAAGGAGACCCAGTACTTC.

Only one count was recorded for this clonotype. The chain is built from TRBV7-6 and TRBJ1-6; possibly TRBD1 for D (5 bases). The germline V and J ends were trimmed by 0 bases and 8 bases, with 17 bases remaining between them. Per germline, CDR1 SGHVS and CDR2 FNYEAQ. The CDR3 is 17 residues long. The CDR3 DNA follows: TGTGCCAGCAGCTTAGCTGGTAAGGGGCTTCAGGATTCACCCCTCCACTTT. It encodes CASSLAGKGLQDSPLHF.

This clonotype was recorded a few times. At one boundary the junction diverges from the germline segment, which might be a read error. The chain is built from TRBV6-6 and TRBJ1-2, with D maybe TRBD1 (5 bases). CDR1 is MNHNY, CDR2 SVGAGI, per germline (reference sequence). The CDR3 runs to 15 residues. The DNA for the CDR3 is TGTGCCAGCAGAGATACCCAGGGATTCGTCTATGGCCACACCTTC. Its protein product is CASRDTQGFVYGHTF.

Remarks on this clonotype: A much larger clone sits a single nucleotide away, making a read error possible. V and J are TRBV7-9 and TRBJ2-1, with a possible D match to TRBD2 (5 bases). The CDR3 extends over 15 amino acids. The V and J ends lost 1 base and 11 bases respectively, with 18 bases between them. The germline CDR1 and CDR2 sequences are SEHNR and FQNEAQ (reference sequence). CDR3 loop: CASSLDSERGMKQFF. The DNA of the CDR3 is TGTGCCAGCAGCTTAGACAGCGAACGGGGTATGAAGCAGTTCTTC.

This clonotype has just a few counts. The rearrangement joins TRBV28 to TRBJ2-3, with 7 bases identical to TRBD2. The V gene end was trimmed by 5 bases and the J gene end by 1 base; junction bases not matched to a gene: 9. The CDR3 spans 16 residues. The germline gives CDR1 MDHEN, CDR2 SYDVKM. The CDR3 nucleotides are TGTGCCAGCAGTCCCCTGACTAGCTTGGGCACAGATACGCAGTATTTT. As protein: CASSPLTSLGTDTQYF.

This chain joins TRBV9 and TRBJ1-6; a possible D gene is TRBD1 (6 bases). V lost 0 bases, J lost 0 bases, and 10 bases lay in between. The CDR3 consists of 17 residues. Germline V gives CDR1 SGDLS, CDR2 YYNGEE. The CDR3 DNA reads TGTGCCAGCAGCGTAGACGAGGACAGCTCCTATAATTCACCCCTCCACTTT. This sequence encodes CASSVDEDSSYNSPLHF.

This clonotype was picked up many times. CDR3 amino acids: CAISRGGYEQYF. In DNA form, the CDR3 reads TGTGCCATCAGCAGGGGGGGGTACGAGCAGTACTTC. The J gene is TRBJ2-7, the V gene TRBV10-3; D is tentatively TRBD1 or TRBD2 (7 bases each). Germline V gene lookup returns CDR1 ENHRY and CDR2 SYGVKD. The CDR3 totals 12 residues. Trimming removed 6 bases from V and 4 bases from J, with 10 bases in between.

The chain carries TRBV20-1 and TRBJ1-2; D is possibly TRBD1 (5 bases). CDR3 length equals 13 residues. CDR1 is DFQATT, CDR2 SNEGSKA, per germline (reference sequence). V was pared by 4 bases and J by 4 bases, with 13 bases between. CDR3 coding DNA: TGCAGTGCTACTGGGGGTCGGGGCTATGGCTACACCTTC. It codes for CSATGGRGYGYTF.

This clonotype was counted only a few times. The chain recombines TRBV9 with TRBJ1-1; no reliable D call. The CDR3 contains 15 residues. Trimming cost V 4 bases and J 3 bases, with 16 bases left between them. CDR1 is SGDLS and CDR2 is YYNGEE in the germline V gene. In nucleotides, the CDR3 is TGTGCCAGCAGCCCCCGCGTCGGAATGGACACTGAAGCTTTCTTT. Its translation: CASSPRVGMDTEAFF.

The J gene is TRBJ1-5, the V gene TRBV5-1, with a tentative D call TRBD1 (6 bases). This CDR3 comprises 17 residues. CDR1 SGHRS and CDR2 YFSETQ come from the germline V gene. V was trimmed by 9 bases and J by 0 bases, leaving 22 bases between them. The CDR3 loop reads CANSSGGLAHSNQPQHF. The CDR3 nucleotides read TGCGCCAACTCTTCTGGGGGGCTGGCTCATAGCAATCAGCCCCAGCATTTT.

On this clonotype: This may arise from a read error, as a much more abundant clone is one base away. The conserved closing phenylalanine or tryptophan is absent in this CDR3, likely reflecting a read error. V usage is TRBV5-6 and J usage is TRBJ2-6, with a tentative D call TRBD2 (6 bases). Trimming removed 0 bases at V and 0 bases at J, with 13 bases between. This CDR3 comprises 18 residues. Germline V gene sequence: CDR1 SGHDT, CDR2 YYEEEE. The chain's CDR3 is CASSLGSTSFSGANVLTC. The CDR3 coding sequence is TGTGCCAGCAGCTTGGGCAGCACTAGCTTCTCTGGGGCCAACGTCCTGACTTGC.

This clonotype was counted only a few times. The chain combines TRBV6-1 with TRBJ2-7, with D perhaps matching TRBD1 or TRBD2 (6 bases each). V lost 0 bases and J lost 5, with 14 bases in between. There are 15 residues in the CDR3. Germline CDR1 MNHNS, CDR2 SASEGT. In DNA, the CDR3 is TGTGCCAGCAGTGAAGCCGGAGGGGGGCCCAACGAGCAGTACTTC. This encodes CASSEAGGGPNEQYF.

This clonotype showed up just a few times. This chain links TRBV7-9 with TRBJ2-5; maybe TRBD2 (5 bases). V was clipped by 2 bases and J by 3 bases, with 10 bases between them. CDR1 is SEHNR, CDR2 FQNEAQ, per germline (reference sequence). The CDR3 runs 14 residues. CDR3 residues: CASSLSGWEETQYF. CDR3 nucleotide sequence: TGTGCCAGCAGCTTAAGCGGTTGGGAAGAGACCCAGTACTTC.

The table lists this clonotype with many counts. The chain carries TRBV12-5 and TRBJ2-1, with 9 bases aligning to TRBD2. Germline V CDR1 and CDR2: LGHNT, FRNRAP. V shed 0 bases and J 2 bases; nucleotides not matched to a gene: 5. This CDR3 is 17 amino acids long. The CDR3 sequence is CASGLVESGRPYNEQFF. The CDR3 nucleotides are TGTGCTAGTGGTTTGGTTGAGAGCGGGAGGCCCTACAATGAGCAGTTCTTC.

Many counts were recorded for this clonotype. V usage is TRBV5-1 and J usage is TRBJ2-1; 7 bases line up with TRBD1. Germline V lookup: CDR1 SGHRS, CDR2 YFSETQ. The CDR3 is made up of 14 amino acids. V shed 3 bases, J shed 7 bases, and the junction held 7 bases outside the gene matches. The CDR3 protein is CASSSSGQWNEQFF. The CDR3 nucleotides are TGCGCCAGCAGCTCGTCGGGACAGTGGAATGAGCAGTTCTTC.

This clonotype was recorded at least ten times. The rearrangement uses TRBV12-3 or TRBV12-4 and TRBJ2-1, with 8 bases aligning to TRBD2. The CDR3 length is 13 residues. V lost 7 bases to trimming and J lost 6 bases; unmatched junction nucleotides: 5. This CDR3 is CASITGTSNEQFF. CDR3 sequence (DNA): TGTGCCAGCATCACCGGGACTAGCAATGAGCAGTTCTTC.

Many counts were recorded for this clonotype. The gene calls are TRBV12-3 or TRBV12-4 and TRBJ2-6; D is perhaps TRBD2 (6 bases). V was trimmed by 4 bases and J by 4 bases, leaving 14 bases between them. This CDR3 contains 16 residues. CDR3 nucleotides: TGTGCCAGCAGTTGGGTCGGGGGACTCGGGGCCAACGTCCTGACTTTC. This gives the protein CASSWVGGLGANVLTF.

This clonotype was counted a single time. The junction departs from germline at one end; a sequencing error may be responsible. V is TRBV24-1 and J is TRBJ2-7; the D is unclear. Per the germline V gene, CDR1 is KGHDR and CDR2 is SFDVKD. This CDR3 has 13 residues. The CDR3 nucleotides are TGTGCCAGCAGTTACTCTCCCCGCTACGAGCAGTACTTC. Translated, it gives CASSYSPRYEQYF.

This clonotype was recorded a few times. This chain joins TRBV4-2 and TRBJ1-1; D might be TRBD1 (6 bases). CDR3 length equals 15 residues. The V gene's germline CDR1 is LGHNA and CDR2 YNFKEQ. Trimming stripped 0 bases from V and 4 bases from J, with 12 bases between. The CDR3 is CASSQDVVRGTEAFF. For the CDR3, the DNA is TGTGCCAGCAGCCAAGATGTGGTCAGGGGCACTGAAGCTTTCTTT.